A selection of T cell receptor beta chains follows, all from one sample in a study of cytomegalovirus exposure and HLA in healthy donors. Some clones are missing from TCRdb's copy, which holds only in-frame ones; the method was immunoSEQ multiplex PCR. The sample has some 110,000 clones, over 65% seen once. Sequencing input: PBMCs. These receptors were taken from a young woman in good health and CMV-seronegative. Both conserved end residues are trimmed from each CDR3.

j_gene: TRBJ2-1; v_gene: TRBV5-1; CDR3aa: ASSLVVDNEQF
j_gene: TRBJ1-1; v_gene: TRBV27; CDR3aa: ASSLSGTVRTTEAF
j_gene: TRBJ2-1; v_gene: TRBV27; CDR3aa: ASSPILGREQF
j_gene: TRBJ1-5; v_gene: TRBV7-9; CDR3aa: ASSRKGRNQPQH
j_gene: TRBJ1-2; v_gene: TRBV4-2; CDR3aa: ASSQEGTGVGYT
j_gene: TRBJ1-1; v_gene: TRBV10-3; CDR3aa: AIRPNRDTEAF
j_gene: TRBJ1-6; v_gene: TRBV19; CDR3aa: ASSTQGYNSPLH
j_gene: TRBJ1-1; v_gene: TRBV28; CDR3aa: ASSLPLSTEAF
j_gene: TRBJ2-1; v_gene: TRBV6-5; CDR3aa: ASSSPRLAGGPQF
j_gene: TRBJ1-1; v_gene: TRBV10-3; CDR3aa: ATLGTGTPYTEAF
j_gene: TRBJ2-7; v_gene: TRBV27; CDR3aa: ASSYKGTAYEQY
j_gene: TRBJ2-7; v_gene: TRBV4-2; CDR3aa: ASSQESGGPIREQY
j_gene: TRBJ1-2; v_gene: TRBV7-9; CDR3aa: ASSLDFQGYGYT
j_gene: TRBJ2-1; v_gene: TRBV7-9; CDR3aa: ASSPLEIINEQF
j_gene: TRBJ1-2; v_gene: TRBV6-1; CDR3aa: ASSEDDSLTKGYT
j_gene: TRBJ1-4; v_gene: TRBV6-6; CDR3aa: ASSYSTGEGREKLF
j_gene: TRBJ2-3; v_gene: TRBV6-5; CDR3aa: ASSYGLAGYTDTQY
j_gene: TRBJ1-6; v_gene: TRBV7-9; CDR3aa: ASSLLPSKDNSPLH
j_gene: TRBJ1-5; v_gene: TRBV7-2; CDR3aa: ASSPGQRFNQPQH
j_gene: TRBJ2-3; v_gene: TRBV9; CDR3aa: ASSVGTGADTQY
j_gene: TRBJ2-7; v_gene: TRBV30; CDR3aa: AWTLGQGFAYEQY
j_gene: TRBJ2-1; v_gene: TRBV7-9; CDR3aa: ASSLAYGFEDEQF
j_gene: TRBJ1-1; v_gene: TRBV18; CDR3aa: ASSLDRGTEAF
j_gene: TRBJ1-2; v_gene: TRBV4-1; CDR3aa: ASSQDLSNRAPYGYT
j_gene: TRBJ1-2; v_gene: TRBV11-2; CDR3aa: ASSRGQGSSGYT
j_gene: TRBJ1-1; v_gene: TRBV29-1; CDR3aa: SVGGGTGVLGTEAF
j_gene: TRBJ2-2; v_gene: TRBV10-3; CDR3aa: AISESQGITGELF
j_gene: TRBJ1-1; v_gene: TRBV4-2; CDR3aa: ASSQDDQGNTEAF
j_gene: TRBJ1-2; v_gene: TRBV7-9; CDR3aa: ASSSWTDLYGYT
j_gene: TRBJ1-1; v_gene: TRBV5-1; CDR3aa: ASSLSPSAATEAF
j_gene: TRBJ2-5; v_gene: TRBV2; CDR3aa: ASSWTQGARETQY
j_gene: TRBJ2-5; v_gene: TRBV4-2; CDR3aa: ASSARTSGETQY
j_gene: TRBJ1-3; v_gene: TRBV14; CDR3aa: ASSQELTAGNTIY
j_gene: TRBJ2-7; v_gene: TRBV27; CDR3aa: ASSLSEPTYEQY
j_gene: TRBJ2-1; v_gene: TRBV5-1; CDR3aa: ASSSSPSGFYNEQF
j_gene: TRBJ1-4; v_gene: TRBV4-1; CDR3aa: ASSQDRFPEKLF
j_gene: TRBJ2-3; v_gene: TRBV18; CDR3aa: ASSPGLGQTDTQY
j_gene: TRBJ1-2; v_gene: TRBV6-6; CDR3aa: ASSDINYGYT
j_gene: TRBJ1-1; v_gene: TRBV20-1; CDR3aa: SVRGQSEAF
j_gene: TRBJ2-5; v_gene: TRBV7-6; CDR3aa: ASSLGTGQETQY
j_gene: TRBJ1-5; v_gene: TRBV18; CDR3aa: ASSPGQNYNQPQH
j_gene: TRBJ2-2; v_gene: TRBV27; CDR3aa: ASSLLTGFTGELF
j_gene: TRBJ1-2; v_gene: TRBV6-5; CDR3aa: ASSEVEVLYGYT